This TCR beta chain was profiled in a study of persistence of HIV-infected CD4 T cells (dated by TCRdb to 2018 to 2020). Background for the entire study: Suppressive ART had been received by participants for a median of around eight years. Peripheral blood samples of up to roughly 200 mL were obtained at multiple time points, with the exception of a couple of participants, for whom leukapheresis was performed at a single time point. Anti-CD3/anti-CD28 stimulation activated a higher proportion of cells, with a lower memory fraction, than antigen stimulation. CMV- and HIV-1 Gag-responding CD4+ T cells were isolated from ART-treated individuals so that antigen-driven clonal expansion of HIV-1-infected cells could be examined. Proviral sequencing was used to assess clonality among infected cells, whereas TCRbeta sequencing gauged the clonality of all cells within each sorted population. The TCR cluster analysis across participants included roughly eight participants for CMV and roughly seven participants for Gag.

The CDR3 starts with the cysteine, ends with the phenylalanine, and has 13 residues. This entry keeps only the CDR3 DNA: 39 bases, framed from base 1. Trimming at the junction amounts to 1 base on V and 8 bases on J, and the germline ends lie 11 bases apart. The CDR1 and CDR2 encoded by the germline V gene (reference sequence) are LNHDA and SQIVND. Sample treatment or condition, as interpreted from the label and publication: suppressive antiretroviral therapy. As a nonspecific positive control representing the CD4+ T cell repertoire, the cells were stimulated with anti-CD3/anti-CD28 magnetic beads. CD4+ T cells that responded were sorted based on upregulation of both CD40 ligand and CD69. HIV-1-infected adults in whom suppressive ART had been started during chronic infection were enrolled as participants. Plasma HIV-1 RNA had been undetectable (below 50 copies/mL) in participants for at least 4 years. To be included, a participant needed positive CMV serology and a CD4+ T cell count above 400 cells/uL. Before stimulation, PBMCs were isolated using density centrifugation and then depleted of CD8+ T cells. For around 19 hours, the CD8-depleted PBMCs were stimulated with anti-CD28/CD49d costimulation, a CD40-blocking antibody, and enfuvirtide to prevent new infections. Cell sorting was performed on a Beckman Coulter MoFlo Legacy or XDP sorter, and dead cells were excluded with propidium iodide. The QIAamp DNA Mini Kit was used for genomic DNA extraction from samples above one million cells, and the Quick-DNA Microprep Kit was used otherwise.

What the work shows at the level of the full study, not this receptor alone: Antigen-responding cells were enriched for expanded CDR3beta sequences that were degenerate, which suggests that CD4+ responses to CMV and Gag underwent convergent selection. The study involved few individuals and tested only a limited range of antigens. Restriction of bulk TCR analyses to the rare CMV-responding cells that actually carried HIV-1 proviruses was not possible. A correlation was observed between TCR oligoclonality and proviral oligoclonality within the same sorted populations. Significantly lower TCRbeta richness was observed in CMV- and Gag-responding cells than in anti-CD3/anti-CD28-responding cells, and higher oligoclonality was observed in CMV-responding cells than in CD3/CD28-stimulated and Gag-responding cells.

TCRbeta repertoires were sequenced from genomic DNA with the immunoSEQ hsTCRB assay version 4 in survey mode. Genomic DNA was diluted to 9 to 10 ng/uL, and up to about 1 ug per sample was used for TCRbeta sequencing. The study's processing was this. TCRbeta data were analyzed in ImmunoSeq Analyzer 3.0, with diversity computed on productive nucleotide rearrangements. Lower-bound TCR diversity was estimated with the improved Chao index, and clonality with the Gini coefficient using the Immunarch R package. Different nucleotide rearrangements encoding the same CDR3beta amino acid sequence were treated as distinct clonotypes. TCRbeta sequences significantly enriched in antigen-responding cells relative to anti-CD3/anti-CD28-activated cells were identified by differential abundance analysis. GLIPH2 clustered TCRs by predicted peptide-MHC specificity, both within individual participants and across merged participant data sets. The immuneACCESS repertoire file appears here via TCRdb, limited to in-frame rearrangements. These files lack a portion of the clones; in checked studies, under half of the deficit traces to unresolved V genes, and the cause of the others is not known. V, J and clone size derive from that table, while D and trimming were established from the DNA sequence. Here the sample has 35,000 to 40,000 clones; roughly 87% occur a single time. 1.3% of the sample lies in the top ten.

With regard to this clone: It lacks a known antigen. No base quality information exists; no much larger clone differs at one position.

The receptor was isolated from an adult man with HIV who was CMV-seropositive. The material sequenced was CD4+ T cells sorted from PBMCs after roughly 18-hour stimulation, taken from a patient who received antiretroviral therapy. The sample's cell subset or site label, decoded: CD40L+CD69+ CD4 T cells responding to anti-CD3/anti-CD28 beads, representing the overall repertoire. This chain is built from TRBV19 and TRBJ1-2; matching of 6 bases hints at TRBD1 as the D gene. The DNA sequence reads TGTGCCAGTAGTATAGTCCCAGGGGTCGGCTACACCTTC. This sequence encodes CASSIVPGVGYTF.